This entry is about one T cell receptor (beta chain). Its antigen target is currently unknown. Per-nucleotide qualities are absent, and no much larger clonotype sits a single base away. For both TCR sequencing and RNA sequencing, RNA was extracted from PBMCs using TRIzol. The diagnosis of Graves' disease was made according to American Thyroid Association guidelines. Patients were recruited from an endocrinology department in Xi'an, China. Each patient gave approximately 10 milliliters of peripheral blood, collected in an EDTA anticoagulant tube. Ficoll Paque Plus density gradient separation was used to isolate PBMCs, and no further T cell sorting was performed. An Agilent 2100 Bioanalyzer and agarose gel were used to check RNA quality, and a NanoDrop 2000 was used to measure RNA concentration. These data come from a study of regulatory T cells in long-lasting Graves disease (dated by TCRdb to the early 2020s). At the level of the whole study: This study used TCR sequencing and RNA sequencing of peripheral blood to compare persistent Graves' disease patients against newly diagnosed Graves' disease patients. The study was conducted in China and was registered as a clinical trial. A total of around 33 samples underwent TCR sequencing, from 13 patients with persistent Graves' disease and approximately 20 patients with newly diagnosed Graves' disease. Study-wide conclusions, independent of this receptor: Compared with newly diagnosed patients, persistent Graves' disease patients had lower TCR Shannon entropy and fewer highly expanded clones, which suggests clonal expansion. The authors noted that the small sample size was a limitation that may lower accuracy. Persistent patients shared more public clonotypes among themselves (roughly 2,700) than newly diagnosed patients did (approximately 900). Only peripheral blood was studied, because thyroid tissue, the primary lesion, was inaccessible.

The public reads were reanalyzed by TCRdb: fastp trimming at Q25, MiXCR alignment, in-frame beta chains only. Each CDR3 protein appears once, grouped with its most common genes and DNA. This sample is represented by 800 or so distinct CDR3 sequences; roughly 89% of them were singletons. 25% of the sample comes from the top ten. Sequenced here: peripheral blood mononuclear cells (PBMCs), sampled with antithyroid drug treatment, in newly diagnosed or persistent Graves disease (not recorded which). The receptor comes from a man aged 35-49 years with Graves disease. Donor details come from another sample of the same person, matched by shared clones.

CDR3 protein: CASSLAGQGYSPLHF. The base sequence is TGCGCCAGCAGCTTGGCGGGACAGGGTTATTCACCCCTCCACTTT. The chain is assembled from TRBV5-1 and TRBJ1-6, and 9 junction bases match TRBD1. The germline V gene specifies SGHRS as CDR1 and YFSETQ as CDR2. From the cysteine up to the phenylalanine, the CDR3 has a length of 15 residues. CDR3 DNA is the only sequence kept; it has 45 bases, read in frame from the first base. V and J are trimmed by 0 bases and 8 bases, and the gene matches miss 3 bases of the junction.